This TCR beta chain was sequenced in a study of blood T cell repertoires in COVID-19 (dated by TCRdb to 2020 to 2022). Looking at the study overall: The collaborator samples originated in the United States, Italy and Spain and spanned the acute and convalescent phases of COVID-19. The material from the prospective study consisted of cDNA or gDNA derived from T cells, B-cell-depleted T cells, or PBMCs. Subjects who had been exposed to COVID-19, were actively infected with it, or had recovered from it provided the deeply sampled blood TCRbeta repertoires that made up the dataset. A freely available public database, intended as a resource for researchers studying the immune response to SARS-CoV-2, is where the repertoires were released. Samples were obtained from the ongoing ImmuneRACE study (first 160 participants) and from over 1,000 subjects provided by 6 global collaborators. The sample metadata nearly always contained a de-identified subject ID, COVID-19 status, age in years and sex. Where available, HLA class I and class II types were obtained from metadata supplied by the sample provider rather than from assay-based typing. Results the study describes overall, beyond this receptor: The amount of clinical and demographic metadata varied by source and participant and was provided uncurated.

Enrolling through a virtual design, the prospective study's participants ranged in age from roughly 18 to 95 years and lived across approximately 25 United States geographic areas. In the prospective study, cohorts were assigned on the basis of participant-reported clinical history obtained from a screening survey and a study questionnaire. Recovered participants in ImmuneRACE Cohort 3 were defined by two consecutive negative NP/OP PCR tests, clearance by a healthcare professional, or resolution of symptoms. Each participant in the prospective study had whole blood, serum and a nasopharyngeal or oropharyngeal swab collected by mobile phlebotomists. Prospective study participants could optionally give additional blood draws and questionnaires over a 2-month period. Prospective study blood samples were shipped either frozen or at room temperature before DNA extraction. The immunoSEQ Assay, a bias-controlled multiplex PCR, was used to amplify TCRbeta CDR3 regions from genomic DNA. The study's own analysis went as follows. The number of nucleated cells in each sample was estimated from the amplification of reference gene primers within the assay. To quantify the absolute abundance of each unique TCRbeta CDR3 rearrangement, sequence reads were collapsed and filtered. For each sample, productive Simpson clonality was calculated by taking the square root of Simpson's diversity index across productive rearrangements. The immuneACCESS repertoire file appears here via TCRdb, limited to in-frame rearrangements. These files lack a portion of the clones; in checked studies, under half of the deficit traces to unresolved V genes, and the cause of the others is not known. V and J calls and clone size are copied from that table; D and trimming were computed from the DNA. A total of some 300,000 clones appear in this sample, roughly nine tenths of them only once. Of the sample, roughly a tenth falls within the top ten clones.

With respect to this clone: The target of this receptor is not known. Qualities for individual bases were not recorded, and no much larger clone is one base off.

From the germline V gene, CDR1 is MDHEN and CDR2 is SYDVKM. Taken from cysteine to phenylalanine, the CDR3 has 13 residues. Only the CDR3 DNA stays, 39 bases, in frame from base 1. V sheds 4 bases and J sheds 5 bases, leaving 11 bases between their ends. The chain couples TRBV28 to TRBJ1-2, and the D gene may be TRBD1, 6 bases matching. Specimen: PBMCs or T cells enriched from blood (not recorded which). This sequence was found in a woman younger than 45 who had recovered from COVID-19. The CDR3 corresponds to CASSSQGGYGYTF. In nucleotide form, the sequence is TGTGCCAGCAGTTCACAGGGTGGGTATGGCTACACCTTC.